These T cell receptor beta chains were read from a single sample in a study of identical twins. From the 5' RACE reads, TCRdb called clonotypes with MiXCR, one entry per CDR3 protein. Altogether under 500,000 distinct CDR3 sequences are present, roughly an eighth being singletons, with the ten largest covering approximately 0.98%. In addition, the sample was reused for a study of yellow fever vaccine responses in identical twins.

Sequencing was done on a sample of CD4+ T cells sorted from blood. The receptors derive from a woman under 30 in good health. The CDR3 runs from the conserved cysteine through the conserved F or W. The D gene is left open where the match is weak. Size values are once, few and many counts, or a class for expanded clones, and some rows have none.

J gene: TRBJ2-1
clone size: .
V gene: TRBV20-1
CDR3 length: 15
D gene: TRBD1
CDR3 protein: CSARGGDRAYNEQFF
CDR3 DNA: TGCAGTGCTAGAGGGGGGGACAGGGCCTACAATGAGCAGTTCTTC

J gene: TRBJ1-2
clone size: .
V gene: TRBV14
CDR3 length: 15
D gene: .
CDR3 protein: CASSQDQWEHYGYTF
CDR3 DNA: TGTGCCAGCAGCCAAGATCAATGGGAACACTATGGCTACACCTTC

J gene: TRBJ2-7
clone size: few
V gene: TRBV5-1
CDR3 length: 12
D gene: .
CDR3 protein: CASSSNAYEQYF
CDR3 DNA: TGCGCCAGCAGCTCCAACGCCTACGAGCAGTACTTC

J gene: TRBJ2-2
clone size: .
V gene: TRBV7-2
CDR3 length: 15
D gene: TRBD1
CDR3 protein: CASSPQTGDTGELFF
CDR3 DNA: TGTGCCAGCAGCCCCCAGACAGGGGACACCGGGGAGCTGTTTTTT

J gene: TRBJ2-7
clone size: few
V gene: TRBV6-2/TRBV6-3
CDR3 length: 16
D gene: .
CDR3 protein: CASSEGVGLWIHEQYF
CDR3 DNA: TGTGCCAGCAGCGAAGGGGTGGGCCTTTGGATTCACGAGCAGTACTTC

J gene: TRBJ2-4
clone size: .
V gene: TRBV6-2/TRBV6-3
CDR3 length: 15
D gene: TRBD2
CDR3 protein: CASSSTATTGGIQYF
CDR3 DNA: TGTGCCAGCAGTTCAACAGCTACCACGGGGGGCATTCAGTACTTC

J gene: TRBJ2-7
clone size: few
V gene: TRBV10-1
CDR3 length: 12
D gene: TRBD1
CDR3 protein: CASSVGGQAPRF
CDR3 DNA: TGCGCCAGCAGTGTTGGTGGACAGGCTCCAAGGTTT

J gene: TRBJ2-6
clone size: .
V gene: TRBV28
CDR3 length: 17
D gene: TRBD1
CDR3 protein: CASSTDRGFPGANVLTF
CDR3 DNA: TGTGCCAGCAGTACCGACAGGGGATTCCCTGGGGCCAACGTCCTGACTTTC

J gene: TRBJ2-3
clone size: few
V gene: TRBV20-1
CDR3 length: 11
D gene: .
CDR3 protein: CSAGPRDTQYF
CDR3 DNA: TGCAGTGCTGGTCCTAGGGATACGCAGTATTTT

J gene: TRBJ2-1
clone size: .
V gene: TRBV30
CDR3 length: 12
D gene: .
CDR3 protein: CAWTFPGNEQFF
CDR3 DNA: TGTGCCTGGACGTTTCCTGGCAATGAGCAGTTCTTC

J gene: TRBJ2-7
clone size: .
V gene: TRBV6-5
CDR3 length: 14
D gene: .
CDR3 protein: CASSYSGEAYEQYF
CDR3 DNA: TGTGCCAGCAGTTACTCCGGAGAAGCCTACGAGCAGTACTTC

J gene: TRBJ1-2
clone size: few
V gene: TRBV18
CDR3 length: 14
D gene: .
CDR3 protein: CASSPLGGESGYTF
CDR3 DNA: TGTGCCAGCTCACCGCTGGGGGGAGAGTCTGGCTACACCTTC

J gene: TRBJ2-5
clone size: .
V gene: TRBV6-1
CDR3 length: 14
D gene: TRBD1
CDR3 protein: CASRPTGGEETQYF
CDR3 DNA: TGTGCCAGCAGACCGACAGGGGGCGAAGAGACCCAGTACTTC

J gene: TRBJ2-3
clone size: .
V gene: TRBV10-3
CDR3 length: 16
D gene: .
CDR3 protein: CAISTLGGSTTDTQYF
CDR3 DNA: TGTGCCATCAGTACCCTTGGAGGGTCTACCACAGATACGCAGTATTTT

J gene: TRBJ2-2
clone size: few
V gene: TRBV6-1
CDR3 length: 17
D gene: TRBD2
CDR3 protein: CASRTQGSGSGTGELFF
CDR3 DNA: TGTGCCAGCAGGACCCAGGGAAGCGGGAGTGGCACCGGGGAGCTGTTTTTT

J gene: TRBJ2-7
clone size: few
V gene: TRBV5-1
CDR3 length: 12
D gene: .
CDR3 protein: CASSPGLNEQYF
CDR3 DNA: TGCGCCAGCAGCCCGGGACTCAACGAGCAGTACTTC

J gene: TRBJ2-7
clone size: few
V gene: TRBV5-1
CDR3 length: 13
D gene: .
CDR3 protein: CASSPVGVDEQYF
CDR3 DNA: TGCGCCAGCAGCCCGGTGGGGGTCGACGAGCAGTACTTC

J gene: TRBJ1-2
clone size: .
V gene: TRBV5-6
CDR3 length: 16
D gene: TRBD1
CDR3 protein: CASSLGGGQGAYGYTF
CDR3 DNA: TGTGCCAGCAGCTTGGGAGGAGGACAGGGGGCCTATGGCTACACCTTC

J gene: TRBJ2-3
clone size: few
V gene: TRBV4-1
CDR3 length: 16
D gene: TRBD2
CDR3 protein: CASSQAGTSGSDTQYF
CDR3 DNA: TGCGCCAGCAGCCAGGCCGGGACTAGCGGGTCAGATACGCAGTATTTT

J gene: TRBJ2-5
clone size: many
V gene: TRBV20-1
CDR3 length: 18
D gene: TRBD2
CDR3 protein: CSARDLVAGSSYQETQYF
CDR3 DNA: TGCAGTGCTAGAGATCTGGTAGCGGGGTCATCATATCAAGAGACCCAGTACTTC

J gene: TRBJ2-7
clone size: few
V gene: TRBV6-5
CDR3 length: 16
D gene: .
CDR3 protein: CASSYGGGGGTYEQYF
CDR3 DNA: TGTGCCAGCAGTTACGGGGGAGGGGGTGGGACCTACGAGCAGTACTTC